This T cell receptor (beta chain) emerged from a study of shared clonotypes between healthy human individuals. This clone is a singleton in its sample. Its antigen is currently unknown. Here immunoSEQ multiplex PCR was the method, and the copy in TCRdb shows in-frame clones only, minus some. Of millions of clones detected, less than 95% appear once; the ten largest clones hold 0.85% to 1.3%. The CDR3 totals 12 residues. Deletions cut 4 bases from V and 8 bases from J, with 12 bases between. Per the germline V gene, CDR1 is SGHNT and CDR2 is YYREEE (reference sequence). Study observations and caveats: Unshared clonotypes carried lower generation probabilities than those common to all four donors.

As defined, naive CD8 cells were CD45RO-negative and positively selected for CCR7, with terminally differentiated effector memory CD45RA+ cells excluded. J is TRBJ1-2 and V is TRBV5-4; D is unresolved. Sequences were obtained from naive CD8+ T cells sorted from blood. This TCR came from a man aged 18-30 years in good health. The CDR3 loop reads CASSQTNGGYTF. CDR3 coding DNA: TGTGCCAGCAGCCAGACCAACGGAGGCTACACCTTC. Supplemented by reference TRBV5-4 and TRBJ1-2, the full variable domain reads ETGVTQSPTHLIKTRGQQVTLRCSSQSGHNTVSWYQQALGQGPQFIFQYYREEENGRGNFPPRFSGLQFPNYSSELNVNALELDDSALYLCASSQTNGGYTFGSGTRLTVV.